The table lists the clone carrying this TCR beta chain with a few counts. Its antigen remains unknown. This entry comes from a study of blood T cells in healthy people across ages. Study context: Template switching retrieved approximately one barcoded beta molecule for each two T cells. Overall study results and limits: Observed TCR beta diversity showed a strong correlation with the percentage of naive T cells as measured by flow cytometry. Age advanced and TCR beta diversity per million T cells fell, roughly linearly. PBMCs that were unsorted prevented a conclusive naive versus antigen-experienced comparison.

This CDR3 is built from 15 residues. Deletions cut 5 bases from V and 4 bases from J, with 16 bases between. CDR1 and CDR2 (germline): SEHNR, FQNEAQ (reference sequence). Next came a second PCR, run for roughly 7 to 12 cycles, which used a sample-barcoded 5' primer along with a J-beta primer mix. TCRdb ran MiXCR on the 5' RACE reads and lists one entry per CDR3 protein. The sample has 800,000 to 950,000 distinct CDR3 sequences; about 37% are singletons. The V call is TRBV7-9, the J call TRBJ2-3; the D gene is possibly TRBD2 (5 bases). This receptor was taken from a man younger than 30 in good health. The specimen was blood. The CDR3 region has the DNA TGTGCCAGCAGCCCCAGGAGAGACTACTCAGATACGCAGTATTTT. This translates into CASSPRRDYSDTQYF.